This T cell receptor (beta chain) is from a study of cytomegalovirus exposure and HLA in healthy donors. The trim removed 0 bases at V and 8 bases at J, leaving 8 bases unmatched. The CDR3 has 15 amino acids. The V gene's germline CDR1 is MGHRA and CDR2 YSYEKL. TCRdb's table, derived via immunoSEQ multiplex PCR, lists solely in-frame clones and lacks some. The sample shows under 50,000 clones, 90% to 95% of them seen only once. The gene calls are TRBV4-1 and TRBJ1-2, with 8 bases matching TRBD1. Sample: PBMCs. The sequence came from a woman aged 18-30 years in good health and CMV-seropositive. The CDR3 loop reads CASSQEGRGQGGYTF. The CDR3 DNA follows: TGCGCCAGCAGCCAAGAGGGCAGGGGGCAGGGGGGCTACACCTTC.